A single sample is the source of the 8 T cell receptor beta chains below, sequenced in a study of blood T cell repertoires in COVID-19. The repertoire was sequenced with immunoSEQ multiplex PCR; TCRdb's copy has only in-frame clones and lacks some. The sample includes 80,000 to 95,000 clones, more than 75% seen only once; the top ten take 17%. The material sequenced was peripheral blood. These receptors were taken from a human donor in a cohort sampled during active COVID-19.

The V and J genes are TRBV15 and TRBJ1-1, with 8 bases identical to TRBD1. CDR3 length: 14 residues. CDR1 is LNHNV, CDR2 YYDKDF, per germline (reference sequence). V dropped 5 bases and J dropped 3; count of bases not matched to a gene: 5. In nucleotides, the CDR3 is TGTGCCACCAGCCGCGGACAGGGCCACACTGAAGCTTTCTTT. Protein sequence: CATSRGQGHTEAFF.

The chain uses TRBV19 and TRBJ1-1; D is unresolved. The germline gives CDR1 LNHDA, CDR2 SQIVND (reference sequence). This CDR3 contains 13 residues. Trimming took off 6 bases at V and 4 bases at J, with 12 bases between the two ends. The CDR3, as DNA: TGTGCCAGTAGCAGCGAGACGGGCACTGAAGCTTTCTTT. Encoded protein: CASSSETGTEAFF.

For the CDR3, the DNA is TGCAGCGTTGAAGATATCGCAGGGGTCAATGAGCAGTTCTTC. This sequence encodes CSVEDIAGVNEQFF. This rearrangement joins TRBV29-1 to TRBJ2-1, with D perhaps matching TRBD1 (6 bases). The CDR3 totals 14 residues. V dropped 0 bases and J dropped 6 bases, with 12 bases sitting between them. The germline CDR1 and CDR2 sequences are SQVTM and ANQGSEA.

The chain couples TRBV28 to TRBJ1-4, with a weak D call TRBD1 (5 bases). The CDR3 runs to 14 residues. Germline CDR1 reads MDHEN; CDR2 reads SYDVKM. With 5 bases removed from V and 7 bases from J, the gap between germline ends came to 14 bases. The CDR3 coding sequence is TGTGCCAGCAGTACCCCCCCGACAGCTGAAAAACTGTTTTTT. It translates to CASSTPPTAEKLFF.

The chain combines TRBV5-4 with TRBJ2-7; TRBD1 is a possible D gene (6 bases). The CDR3 covers 14 residues. The V and J ends lost 0 bases and 5 bases respectively, with 12 bases between them. Germline V lookup: CDR1 SGHNT, CDR2 YYREEE (reference sequence). The CDR3 bases are TGTGCCAGCAGCTTGGACAGGGAATTCCACGAGCAGTACTTC. This sequence encodes CASSLDREFHEQYF. Combining the CDR3 with reference TRBV5-4 and TRBJ2-7 gives the whole variable domain ETGVTQSPTHLIKTRGQQVTLRCSSQSGHNTVSWYQQALGQGPQFIFQYYREEENGRGNFPPRFSGLQFPNYSSELNVNALELDDSALYLCASSLDREFHEQYFGPGTRLTVT.

V and J are TRBV4-2 and TRBJ2-5, with D unresolved. Germline V gene data show CDR1 as LGHNA and CDR2 as YNFKEQ. Between the trimmed V and J ends, which lost 0 bases and 0 bases, there was a span of 8 bases. There are 15 residues in the CDR3. For the CDR3, the DNA is TGTGCCAGCAGCCAAGATCGCAGGAACCAAGAGACCCAGTACTTC. Translated, it gives CASSQDRRNQETQYF.

CDR3 sequence: CATSDYRGEQPQHF. CDR3 nucleotides: TGTGCCACCAGTGACTACAGGGGAGAACAGCCCCAGCATTTT. The rearrangement links TRBV24-1 to TRBJ1-5; TRBD1 aligns across 7 bases. Germline CDR1 and CDR2: KGHDR and SFDVKD. This CDR3 spans 14 amino acids. V was clipped by 4 bases and J by 7 bases; unmatched bases: 6.

The gene calls are TRBV28 and TRBJ2-7; D perhaps matches TRBD1 (5 bases). V lost 8 bases to trimming and J lost 6 bases, with 14 bases between them. The CDR3 covers 12 residues. Germline values: CDR1 MDHEN, CDR2 SYDVKM. This CDR3 reads CASGMTETEQYF. The DNA of the CDR3 is TGTGCCAGCGGCATGACAGAGACCGAGCAGTACTTC.